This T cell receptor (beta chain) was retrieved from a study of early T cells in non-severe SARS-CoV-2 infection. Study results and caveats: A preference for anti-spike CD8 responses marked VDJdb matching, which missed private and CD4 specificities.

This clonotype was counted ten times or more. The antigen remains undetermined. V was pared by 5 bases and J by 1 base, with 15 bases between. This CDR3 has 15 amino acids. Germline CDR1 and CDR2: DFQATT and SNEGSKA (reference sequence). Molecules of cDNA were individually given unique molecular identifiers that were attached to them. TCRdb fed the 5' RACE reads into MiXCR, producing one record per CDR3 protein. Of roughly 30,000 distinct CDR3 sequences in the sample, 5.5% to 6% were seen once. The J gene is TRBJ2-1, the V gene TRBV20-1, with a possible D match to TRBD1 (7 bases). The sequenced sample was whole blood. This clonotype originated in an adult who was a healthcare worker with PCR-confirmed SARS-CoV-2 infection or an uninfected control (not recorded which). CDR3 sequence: CSAYSRGASYNEQFF. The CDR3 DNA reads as TGCAGTGCTTATAGCAGGGGGGCTTCCTACAATGAGCAGTTCTTC.